This is a list of T cell receptor beta chains from one sample in a study of siplizumab effects on memory and regulatory T cells. Measured with immunoSEQ multiplex PCR; TCRdb has only the in-frame clones, and not every one. This sample has fewer than 130,000 clones; roughly 89% occur once, and the top ten carry 1% to 1.5%. Sequenced material: CD4+ T cells sorted from blood. The receptors were gathered from a human donor in good health. The CDR3 runs from the conserved cysteine through the conserved F or W. D genes are given only for firm matches. The size field is filled for only some rows; it gives once, few, many or a size class.

j_call clone_size d_call v_call cdr3_aa cdr3_nt
TRBJ2-3 NA TRBD2 TRBV30 CAWRGLAGRGTQYF TGTGCCTGGCGTGGACTAGCGGGAAGAGGTACGCAGTATTTT
TRBJ2-7 NA NA TRBV11-2 CASTRREFSYEQYF TGTGCCAGCACCCGGAGAGAGTTCTCCTACGAGCAGTACTTC
TRBJ2-3 NA NA TRBV6-5 CASSPTADTQYF TGTGCCAGCAGCCCTACAGCGGATACGCAGTATTTT
TRBJ2-1 NA NA TRBV6-6 CASSHLASPRDNEQFF TGTGCCAGCAGCCACCTAGCTAGCCCGCGGGACAATGAGCAGTTCTTC
TRBJ1-1 NA TRBD1 TRBV29-1 CSVERQGNTEAFF TGCAGCGTTGAAAGACAGGGGAACACTGAAGCTTTCTTT
TRBJ2-1 NA TRBD2 TRBV27 CASSDTGTSVYNEQFF TGTGCCAGCAGTGACACCGGGACTAGCGTCTACAATGAGCAGTTCTTC
TRBJ2-3 NA TRBD2 TRBV5-1 CASSLAGASGIDTQYF TGCGCCAGCAGCTTGGCAGGGGCTAGCGGGATTGATACGCAGTATTTT
TRBJ2-5 NA NA TRBV10-1 CASSESGGRETQYF TGCGCCAGCAGTGAGTCGGGGGGCCGAGAGACCCAGTACTTC
TRBJ1-6 NA NA TRBV2 CASRGVDSPLHF TGTGCCAGCAGAGGGGTAGACTCACCCCTCCACTTT
TRBJ2-7 NA NA TRBV7-9 CASSFSAYSYEQYF TGTGCCAGCAGCTTTAGCGCATACTCCTACGAGCAGTACTTC
TRBJ2-5 NA TRBD2 TRBV4-1 CASSQAVQRGGMETQYF TGCGCCAGCAGCCAAGCTGTCCAGCGGGGGGGCATGGAGACCCAGTACTTC
TRBJ2-1 NA NA TRBV30 CAWSANFYPPLNNEQFF TGTGCCTGGAGTGCCAACTTTTACCCTCCCTTAAACAATGAGCAGTTCTTC
TRBJ2-7 NA NA TRBV11-1 CASSLGGSAYEQYF TGTGCCAGCAGCTTAGGAGGTTCGGCCTACGAGCAGTACTTC
TRBJ1-6 NA NA TRBV6-6 CSSWASNSPLHF TGCTCTTCCTGGGCGTCCAATTCACCCCTCCACTTT
TRBJ1-5 NA TRBD1 TRBV19 CASSALGTDNQPQHF TGTGCCAGTAGTGCGCTCGGGACAGATAATCAGCCCCAGCATTTT
TRBJ1-3 NA NA TRBV21-1 CANQKGVGARNTIYF TGTGCCAACCAGAAAGGGGTGGGGGCCCGAAACACCATATATTTT
TRBJ2-5 once TRBD2 TRBV11-2 CASSWDYEETQYF TGTGCCAGCAGCTGGGACTACGAAGAGACCCAGTACTTC
TRBJ1-2 NA NA TRBV7-9 CASSLSGQTFYGYTF TGTGCCAGCAGCTTAAGCGGGCAGACTTTCTATGGCTACACCTTC
TRBJ2-2 once TRBD1 TRBV7-8 CASSPQGALGTGELFF TGTGCCAGCAGCCCACAGGGGGCGCTTGGCACCGGGGAGCTGTTTTTT
TRBJ1-4 NA NA TRBV2 CASMRRTQGLFF TGTGCCAGCATGAGACGGACCCAGGGACTGTTTTTT
TRBJ2-7 NA NA TRBV2 CASSEEWQGNEQYF TGTGCCAGCAGTGAAGAATGGCAGGGGAACGAGCAGTACTTC
TRBJ2-1 NA TRBD2 TRBV9 CASTKGGADNEQFF TGTGCCAGCACCAAGGGAGGGGCCGACAATGAGCAGTTCTTC
TRBJ1-1 once NA TRBV10-2 CATTNTVNTEAFF TGCGCCACCACCAACACAGTGAACACTGAAGCTTTCTTT
TRBJ2-1 NA NA TRBV6-1 CASNQGRVTEQFF TGTGCCAGCAACCAAGGTAGGGTGACTGAGCAGTTCTTC
TRBJ1-1 NA NA TRBV7-2 CASSLDRGEAEAFF TGTGCCAGCAGCTTAGATCGGGGCGAGGCTGAAGCTTTCTTT
TRBJ1-4 NA TRBD1 TRBV9 CASSAPPGQGAEKLFF TGTGCCAGCAGCGCCCCCCCCGGACAGGGGGCTGAAAAACTGTTTTTT
TRBJ2-7 NA NA TRBV7-2 CATRKDTYSYEQYF TGTGCCACTCGCAAGGACACCTACTCCTACGAGCAGTACTTC
TRBJ1-2 NA NA TRBV6-1 CASSAQKGSFYGYTF TGTGCCAGCAGTGCCCAGAAGGGCAGCTTCTATGGCTACACCTTC
TRBJ2-5 NA TRBD2 TRBV30 CAWSVGLVRETQYF TGTGCCTGGAGTGTAGGACTAGTAAGGGAGACCCAGTACTTC
TRBJ2-3 once NA TRBV10-2 CASRPGRQLGSTDTQYF TGCGCCAGCAGGCCTGGCCGACAGCTTGGTAGCACAGATACGCAGTATTTT
TRBJ1-2 NA TRBD1 TRBV6-1 CASSEYVGTGKLTF TGTGCCAGCAGTGAGTACGTGGGGACAGGGAAATTAACCTTC
TRBJ2-5 NA NA TRBV25-1 CASSGSEVQETQYF TGTGCCAGCAGTGGATCAGAAGTCCAAGAGACCCAGTACTTC
TRBJ1-1 NA NA TRBV7-2 CASSSTYRVTEAFF TGTGCCAGCAGCTCGACCTACAGGGTAACTGAAGCTTTCTTT
TRBJ1-1 NA NA TRBV5-1 CASSLDRWNTEAFF TGCGCCAGCAGCTTGGACCGGTGGAACACTGAAGCTTTCTTT
TRBJ1-3 NA NA TRBV4-1 CASSSHTPTGGISGNTIYF TGCGCCAGCAGCTCTCATACTCCAACAGGCGGAATCTCTGGAAACACCATATATTTT
TRBJ1-1 NA TRBD1 TRBV29-1 CSVGTGRSTEAFF TGCAGCGTCGGGACAGGGAGGAGCACTGAAGCTTTCTTT
TRBJ1-2 NA NA TRBV6-5 CASSYGAYGYTF TGTGCCAGCAGTTACGGAGCCTATGGCTACACCTTC
TRBJ1-5 NA NA TRBV30 CAWTGQPNQPQHF TGTGCCTGGACAGGACAGCCAAATCAGCCCCAGCATTTT
TRBJ1-5 few NA TRBV6-1 CASSEVYLRGNQPQHF TGTGCCAGCAGTGAAGTTTACCTGAGGGGCAATCAGCCCCAGCATTTT
TRBJ1-1 NA NA TRBV20-1 CSARAFWEAFF TGCAGTGCTAGAGCCTTTTGGGAAGCTTTCTTT
TRBJ1-2 NA TRBD1 TRBV10-3 CAISESGQGPANYGYTF TGTGCCATCAGTGAGTCCGGACAGGGGCCAGCTAACTATGGCTACACCTTC